Below are 18 T cell receptor beta chains sequenced from a single sample in a study of T cells in Graves' hyperthyroidism and ophthalmopathy. Researchers took RNA transcripts and amplified the TCR beta CDR3 regions from them. TCR CDR3 underwent first-round RT-PCR with the HTBI primer set. MiXCR was run by TCRdb on the multiplex PCR reads, yielding one entry per CDR3 protein. The table has hundreds of thousands of distinct CDR3 sequences, 12% to 15% seen once. Sequencing input: blood. Receptors originate from a woman aged 18-35 years with Graves' hyperthyroidism.

This clonotype was seen a few times. The chain couples TRBV7-2 to TRBJ2-6; D is unclear. Germline V CDR1 and CDR2: SGHTA, FQGNSA. The CDR3 totals 14 residues. The V and J ends lost 3 bases and 1 base respectively, with 4 bases between them. CDR3 region: CASSFGSGANVLTF. The CDR3 DNA sequence: TGTGCCAGCAGCTTTGGGTCTGGGGCCAACGTCCTGACTTTC.

The chain joins TRBV5-1 to TRBJ2-5; D perhaps matches TRBD1 (6 bases). The germline CDR1 and CDR2 sequences are SGHRS and YFSETQ. The CDR3 totals 14 residues. With 1 base removed from V and 5 bases from J, the gap between germline ends came to 12 bases. The CDR3 sequence is CASSLQQGLETQYF. The CDR3 nucleotides read TGCGCCAGCAGCTTGCAGCAGGGGTTGGAGACCCAGTACTTC.

In regard to this clonotype: The missing conserved phenylalanine or tryptophan at the end of this CDR3 makes a read error likely. CDR3 nucleotide sequence: TGTGCCAGCAGCACGGGACGGAACCTGAACACTGAAGCTTTCTTG. Its protein product is CASSTGRNLNTEAFL. The V gene is TRBV5-4, the J gene TRBJ1-1; perhaps TRBD1 as D (5 bases). This CDR3 has 15 residues. Germline values: CDR1 SGHNT, CDR2 YYREEE (reference sequence). Trimming pared 4 bases from V and 0 bases from J, leaving 13 bases between.

This clonotype came up many times. The genes are TRBV18 and TRBJ2-1; no reliable D call. This CDR3 is 14 amino acids long. Germline CDR1 is KGHSH and CDR2 is LQKENI. The V end lost 3 bases, the J end lost 0 bases, and 6 bases lay between the germline ends. CDR3 sequence: CASSPTASYNEQFF. DNA of the CDR3: TGTGCCAGCTCACCGACGGCCTCCTACAATGAGCAGTTCTTC.

This clonotype was found a few times. The gene calls are TRBV19 and TRBJ2-3; D unresolved. Germline lookup yields CDR1 LNHDA and CDR2 SQIVND (reference sequence). Trimming stripped 3 bases from V and 0 bases from J, with 7 bases between. CDR3 size: 14 residues. The DNA for the CDR3 is TGTGCCAGTAGTATTGGGTCTAGCACAGATACGCAGTATTTT. It translates to CASSIGSSTDTQYF. Combining the CDR3 with reference TRBV19 and TRBJ2-3 gives the whole variable domain DGGITQSPKYLFRKEGQNVTLSCEQNLNHDAMYWYRQDPGQGLRLIYYSQIVNDFQKGDIAEGYSVSREKKESFPLTVTSAQKNPTAFYLCASSIGSSTDTQYFGPGTRLTVL.

The chain links TRBV7-9 to TRBJ2-7, with D possibly called TRBD1 or TRBD2 (5 bases each). CDR1 is SEHNR and CDR2 is FQNEAQ in the germline V gene (reference sequence). This CDR3 spans 15 amino acids. The V end lost 6 bases, the J end lost 0 bases, and 15 bases lay between the germline ends. CDR3 loop: CASRLGDGLSYEQYF. Written as DNA, the CDR3 is TGTGCCAGCAGATTGGGGGACGGCCTCTCCTACGAGCAGTACTTC.

In its sample, this clonotype was seen many times. The V call is TRBV7-9, the J call TRBJ2-1; TRBD2 matches 15 bases. CDR1 SEHNR and CDR2 FQNEAQ come from the germline V gene (reference sequence). The V and J ends lost 5 bases and 8 bases, in that order; junction bases with no gene match: 10. This CDR3 contains 17 residues. In DNA, the CDR3 is TGTGCCAGCAGCCTCGGACTAGCGGGAGGGTTTTTTGATGAGCAGTTCTTC. As protein: CASSLGLAGGFFDEQFF. Supplemented by reference TRBV7-9 and TRBJ2-1, the full variable domain reads DTGVSQNPRHKITKRGQNVTFRCDPISEHNRLYWYRQTLGQGPEFLTYFQNEAQLEKSRLLSDRFSAERPKGSFSTLEIQRTEQGDSAMYLCASSLGLAGGFFDEQFFGPGTRLTVL.

This clonotype came up many times. This chain joins TRBV7-2 and TRBJ1-6; no clear D gene. Looked up from germline, CDR1 is SGHTA and CDR2 is FQGNSA. There are 12 residues in the CDR3. V lost 1 base to trimming and J lost 13 bases, with 8 bases between them. The CDR3 DNA reads TGTGCCAGCAGCTTAGGCCTCTCGCCCCTCCACTTT. Translation gives CASSLGLSPLHF.

This clonotype was detected many times. This chain links TRBV29-1 with TRBJ2-2; TRBD1 is a possible D gene (5 bases). Between the trimmed V and J ends, which lost 5 bases and 1 base, there was a span of 8 bases. The germline CDR1 and CDR2 sequences are SQVTM and ANQGSEA. The CDR3 covers 13 residues. The CDR3 is CSVRTGNTGELFF. The DNA of the CDR3 is TGCAGCGTTAGAACAGGGAACACCGGGGAGCTGTTTTTT.

This clonotype was recorded at least ten times. V gene TRBV7-9 combines with J gene TRBJ2-3, with TRBD2 matching 7 bases. The CDR3 runs 17 residues. Germline V gives CDR1 SEHNR, CDR2 FQNEAQ (reference sequence). V trimming: 0 bases; J trimming: 4 bases; junction bases outside the gene matches: 10. CDR3 nucleotides: TGTGCCAGCAGCTTAGCGGGAGGGTCTAGCGTTTCAGATACGCAGTATTTT. It encodes CASSLAGGSSVSDTQYF. Supplemented by reference TRBV7-9 and TRBJ2-3, the full variable domain reads DTGVSQNPRHKITKRGQNVTFRCDPISEHNRLYWYRQTLGQGPEFLTYFQNEAQLEKSRLLSDRFSAERPKGSFSTLEIQRTEQGDSAMYLCASSLAGGSSVSDTQYFGPGTRLTVL.

This clonotype has a handful of counts. This chain links TRBV3-1 with TRBJ1-6; no definite D call. Germline CDR1 and CDR2: LGHDT and YNNKEL (reference sequence). The CDR3 contains 16 residues. The V end lost 3 bases, the J end lost 0 bases, and 9 bases lay between the germline ends. CDR3 sequence: CASSHKASSYNSPLHF. In nucleotides, the CDR3 is TGTGCCAGCAGCCATAAGGCGAGCTCCTATAATTCACCCCTCCACTTT.

This clonotype was seen only a few times. The CDR3 reads CSAARLAKNIQYF. CDR3 bases: TGCAGTGCTGCCCGATTAGCCAAAAACATTCAGTACTTC. The chain uses TRBV20-1 and TRBJ2-4; no reliable D call. The CDR3 runs 13 residues. Trimming removed 5 bases from V and 0 bases from J, with 8 bases in between. Germline CDR1 and CDR2: DFQATT and SNEGSKA (reference sequence).

The chain links TRBV10-3 to TRBJ2-3; D is possibly TRBD2 (6 bases). V lost 4 bases to trimming and J lost 2 bases, with 13 bases between them. Germline V gene data show CDR1 as ENHRY and CDR2 as SYGVKD. CDR3 size: 15 residues. The CDR3 nucleotides are TGTGCCATCAGTGGGGGACTTACCTACACAGATACGCAGTATTTT. It codes for CAISGGLTYTDTQYF.

CDR3 sequence (DNA): TGCAGTGCTAGAGATCTCCAGGGAGGTCAGCCCCAGCATTTT. It encodes CSARDLQGGQPQHF. The gene calls are TRBV20-1 and TRBJ1-5; tentative D call: TRBD1 (5 bases). The CDR3 covers 14 residues. Germline CDR1 is DFQATT and CDR2 is SNEGSKA (reference sequence). With 0 bases removed from V and 6 bases from J, the gap between germline ends came to 12 bases.

This clonotype has at least ten counts. The chain uses TRBV6-1 and TRBJ2-7; 7 nucleotides match TRBD1. Unmatched junction bases numbered 6, after V lost 0 bases and J lost 4 bases. Germline CDR1 reads MNHNS; CDR2 reads SASEGT. The CDR3 sequence is 15 residues long. The CDR3, as DNA: TGTGCCAGCAGTGAAGCCCAACAGGGGCTGTACGAGCAGTACTTC. This codes for CASSEAQQGLYEQYF.

In its sample, this clonotype was seen many times. The CDR3 protein is CASSPADRGLDTQYF. CDR3 DNA sequence: TGTGCCAGCTCACCAGCGGACAGGGGTTTAGATACGCAGTATTTT. V and J are TRBV18 and TRBJ2-3, with TRBD1 matching over 9 bases. The ends lost 2 bases at V and 5 bases at J; junction bases unmatched: 5. The germline V gene has CDR1 KGHSH and CDR2 LQKENI. The CDR3 has 15 residues.

V and J are TRBV20-1 and TRBJ2-7; 10 nucleotides match TRBD1. The CDR3 runs to 13 residues. Germline values: CDR1 DFQATT, CDR2 SNEGSKA (reference sequence). V dropped 5 bases and J dropped 5; count of bases not matched to a gene: 6. CDR3 protein: CSARDRGTHEQYF. In DNA form, the CDR3 reads TGCAGTGCTCGGGACAGGGGAACTCACGAGCAGTACTTC.

This clonotype was seen just once. This chain uses TRBV6-2 or TRBV6-3 with TRBJ2-7; no definite D call. The germline V gene encodes CDR1 MNHEY and CDR2 SVGEGT. Trimming left V 4 bases short and J 3 bases short, with 10 bases between. This CDR3 contains 13 residues. The CDR3 DNA reads as TGTGCCAGCAGTTCCATGGGTAACTACGAGCAGTACTTC. Residues: CASSSMGNYEQYF.